Listed below are T cell receptor beta chains from one sample, sequenced in a study of cytomegalovirus exposure and HLA in healthy donors. The protocol was immunoSEQ multiplex PCR, while the TCRdb copy is restricted to in-frame clones and leaves out a portion. Of over 120,000 clones in the sample, 75% to 80% were seen once. Sequencing was done on a sample of PBMCs. These receptors all stem from a woman aged 18-29 years in good health and CMV-seropositive. Each CDR3 is given with its conserved first and last residue. The D gene is left open where the match is weak.

J: TRBJ2-1
V: TRBV11-2
D: -
CDR3: CASSPNGYNEQFF

J: TRBJ2-7
V: TRBV18
D: TRBD1
CDR3: CASSPSGTGVAYEQYF

J: TRBJ1-1
V: TRBV27
D: -
CDR3: CASSLSMAPNTEAFF

J: TRBJ2-1
V: TRBV7-2
D: -
CDR3: CASSLHHSVISVSFF

J: TRBJ2-3
V: TRBV12-2
D: -
CDR3: CASRLMTVASTDTQYF

J: TRBJ1-2
V: TRBV14
D: -
CDR3: CASSQDFWANYGYTF

J: TRBJ1-2
V: TRBV10-2
D: -
CDR3: CASSESRASGYTF

J: TRBJ1-3
V: TRBV19
D: -
CDR3: CASSVDRFSGNTIYF

J: TRBJ2-7
V: TRBV7-2
D: TRBD1
CDR3: CASSARTGSYEQYF

J: TRBJ1-2
V: TRBV6-6
D: -
CDR3: CASSSYGYTF

J: TRBJ1-2
V: TRBV29-1
D: TRBD1
CDR3: CSTRDSGLGYTF

J: TRBJ1-6
V: TRBV30
D: -
CDR3: CAWRPSGTTNSPLHF

J: TRBJ2-7
V: TRBV27
D: -
CDR3: CASSPGPTYEQYF

J: TRBJ1-2
V: TRBV5-1
D: TRBD1
CDR3: CASSTGQNNYGYTF

J: TRBJ1-5
V: TRBV12-5
D: TRBD1
CDR3: CASGTTGQSRNQPQHF

J: TRBJ2-3
V: TRBV7-8
D: -
CDR3: CASSLAQTSTDTQYF

J: TRBJ1-6
V: TRBV2
D: -
CDR3: CASRYRTELSSQGEYNSPLHF

J: TRBJ2-7
V: TRBV10-2
D: TRBD1
CDR3: CASSSPDRGMSYEQYF

J: TRBJ1-6
V: TRBV5-6
D: -
CDR3: CASSATGGYNSPLHF

J: TRBJ2-1
V: TRBV4-1
D: -
CDR3: CASSQVVYNEQFF

J: TRBJ2-3
V: TRBV19
D: TRBD2
CDR3: CASRRGLAGLTDTQYF

J: TRBJ1-1
V: TRBV11-2
D: TRBD1
CDR3: CASSLERTGLNTEAFF

J: TRBJ2-3
V: TRBV5-1
D: -
CDR3: CASSLVKSAGTDTQYF

J: TRBJ2-5
V: TRBV10-2
D: TRBD2
CDR3: CASRLAGAPQETQYF

J: TRBJ1-5
V: TRBV28
D: TRBD1
CDR3: CASSSQGQPQHF

J: TRBJ2-2
V: TRBV7-6
D: -
CDR3: CASSFRWRGGDRYTGELFF

J: TRBJ2-6
V: TRBV27
D: -
CDR3: CASSSSSGANVLTF

J: TRBJ1-5
V: TRBV6-5
D: TRBD1
CDR3: CASSYSNRGGNQPQHF

J: TRBJ2-2
V: TRBV4-3
D: -
CDR3: CASSQDPQAGELFF